This entry lists 32 T cell receptor beta chains sequenced from one sample in a study of cytomegalovirus exposure and HLA in healthy donors. The primer mix had 60 Vbeta and 13 Jbeta primers. TCRdb keeps only in-frame clones here, not all; method: immunoSEQ multiplex PCR. Among around 50,000 clones listed, 80% were seen once. The specimen was PBMCs. All receptors come from a man aged 25 to 40 in good health and CMV-seropositive.

The chain combines TRBV5-1 with TRBJ2-7; 8 positions agree with TRBD2. Germline lookup yields CDR1 SGHRS and CDR2 YFSETQ. J was trimmed by 3 bases and V by 4 bases; bases with no gene match: 9. CDR3 length: 15 amino acids. CDR3 region: CASSLGLAGNYEQYF. The CDR3 DNA is TGCGCCAGCAGCCTCGGACTAGCAGGGAACTACGAGCAGTACTTC. Looking up the rest from reference TRBV5-1 and TRBJ2-7 gives the full variable domain: KAGVTQTPRYLIKTRGQQVTLSCSPISGHRSVSWYQQTPGQGLQFLFEYFSETQRNKGNFPGRFSGRQFSNSRSEMNVSTLELGDSALYLCASSLGLAGNYEQYFGPGTRLTVT.

The chain recombines TRBV7-3 with TRBJ2-2; D gene unclear. The germline V gene has CDR1 SGHTA and CDR2 FQGTGA. The CDR3 length is 13 residues. The ends were cut back, 3 bases at V and 0 bases at J, with 2 bases in the middle. The CDR3 coding sequence is TGTGCCAGCAGCTTCTCGAACACCGGGGAGCTGTTTTTT. Its protein is CASSFSNTGELFF.

The chain employs TRBV25-1 and TRBJ2-3; D not certain. The V and J ends lost 4 bases and 8 bases respectively, with 10 bases between them. Germline V gene lookup returns CDR1 MGHDK and CDR2 SYGVNS. The CDR3 loop spans 12 amino acids. In nucleotides, the CDR3 is TGTGCCAGCAGTGCCTCTAGTAGTACGCAGTATTTT. Encoded protein: CASSASSSTQYF.

CDR3 nucleotide sequence: TGTGCCTGGAGTGTATCGGCAGGGGGCACGGGGTACTTC. Translated, it gives CAWSVSAGGTGYF. The chain has TRBV30 and TRBJ2-7, with TRBD1 identical over 8 bases. This CDR3 has 13 residues. Unmatched junction bases numbered 10, after V lost 0 bases and J lost 12 bases. Germline V gene lookup returns CDR1 GTSNPN and CDR2 SVGIG (reference sequence).

This chain joins TRBV9 and TRBJ2-3; TRBD2 matches at 12 bases. V gave up 3 bases and J gave up 5 bases; unmatched junction bases: 4. The germline CDR1 and CDR2 sequences are SGDLS and YYNGEE. The CDR3 is 15 amino acids. The CDR3 protein is CASSDTSGGKDTQYF. In nucleotides, the CDR3 is TGTGCCAGCAGCGACACTAGCGGGGGGAAAGATACGCAGTATTTT.

In this sample, this clone turned up a few times. This chain joins TRBV5-1 and TRBJ2-7; D may be TRBD1 (5 bases). V was shortened by 4 bases and J by 6 bases, with 14 bases between the two germline ends. The CDR3 loop spans 13 amino acids. The germline V gene has CDR1 SGHRS and CDR2 YFSETQ. DNA for the CDR3: TGCGCCAGCAGCAAGGACGTAGGGGTCGAGCAGTACTTC. Translation: CASSKDVGVEQYF.

This chain uses TRBV2 with TRBJ2-7; 7 nucleotides align to TRBD1. Losses at the gene ends were 6 bases for V and 0 bases for J; bases not matched to a gene: 5. CDR1 and CDR2 from the germline V gene are SNHLY and FYNNEI. This CDR3 is 14 amino acids long. Here the CDR3 reads CASRGQAVSYEQYF. The CDR3 DNA sequence: TGTGCCAGCAGAGGACAGGCAGTCTCCTACGAGCAGTACTTC.

The CDR3 DNA reads TGCGCCAGCAGCATAGGACAGGGACCCAACTATGGCTACACCTTC. It is translated as CASSIGQGPNYGYTF. This chain connects TRBV5-1 to TRBJ1-2; 8 bases line up with TRBD1. With 4 bases clipped from V and 2 bases from J, the junction kept 7 bases outside the gene matches. The CDR3 sequence is 15 residues long. Germline lookup yields CDR1 SGHRS and CDR2 YFSETQ. The variable domain in full, with the rest retrieved from reference TRBV5-1 and TRBJ1-2, is KAGVTQTPRYLIKTRGQQVTLSCSPISGHRSVSWYQQTPGQGLQFLFEYFSETQRNKGNFPGRFSGRQFSNSRSEMNVSTLELGDSALYLCASSIGQGPNYGYTFGSGTRLTVV.

The rearrangement uses TRBV28 and TRBJ2-5, with D possibly TRBD2 on 5 matching bases. This CDR3 is 14 amino acids long. Germline lookup yields CDR1 MDHEN and CDR2 SYDVKM. V was clipped by 8 bases and J by 7 bases, with 20 bases between them. CDR3: CASSTAGAKGTQYF. The CDR3 DNA sequence: TGTGCCAGCTCGACGGCGGGCGCGAAAGGGACCCAGTACTTC.

This CDR3 reads CATSRDGRVGNYGYTF. The CDR3 nucleotides are TGTGCCACCAGCAGAGATGGAAGAGTCGGGAACTATGGCTACACCTTC. This chain connects TRBV15 to TRBJ1-2, with unresolved D. The germline V gene has CDR1 LNHNV and CDR2 YYDKDF (reference sequence). The length of the CDR3 is 16 residues. Trimming shortened V by 0 bases and J by 2 bases, and 13 bases separated the two germline ends.

This chain connects TRBV10-2 to TRBJ1-2; no clear D. CDR1 and CDR2 (germline): WSHSY, SAAADI. Trimming took off 6 bases at V and 4 bases at J, with 15 bases between the two ends. CDR3 length: 14 residues. CDR3 residues: CASRPAGSGYGYTF. The CDR3 DNA sequence: TGCGCCAGCAGGCCGGCGGGGTCTGGCTATGGCTACACCTTC.

V is TRBV20-1 and J is TRBJ1-2; D is perhaps TRBD1 (6 bases). CDR1 is DFQATT and CDR2 is SNEGSKA in the germline V gene (reference sequence). CDR3 size: 11 residues. CDR3 nucleotides: TGCAGAGGGGGGGCGGGTCGTGGCTACACCTTC. Amino acids: CRGGAGRGYTF.

This clone was seen just once. The chain uses TRBV19 and TRBJ1-1; D not certain. Germline values: CDR1 LNHDA, CDR2 SQIVND (reference sequence). The ends were cut back, 1 base at V and 7 bases at J, with 7 bases in the middle. This CDR3 contains 12 residues. The chain's CDR3 is CASSIGAIEAFF. In nucleotides, the CDR3 is TGTGCCAGTAGTATAGGGGCCATTGAAGCTTTCTTT.

The rearrangement uses TRBV6-1 and TRBJ1-3; D unclear. Per germline, CDR1 MNHNS and CDR2 SASEGT. V was shortened by 6 bases and J by 6 bases, with 18 bases between the two germline ends. The CDR3 runs 15 residues. CDR3 residues: CASSDKRGLVNTIYF. The CDR3 nucleotides read TGTGCCAGCAGCGATAAGCGGGGTTTGGTAAACACCATATATTTT.

The chain recombines TRBV5-1 with TRBJ2-5; D gene uncertain. The CDR3 consists of 12 residues. The V end was cut by 3 bases, the J end by 4 bases, with 7 bases between. Germline CDR1 reads SGHRS; CDR2 reads YFSETQ. This CDR3 is CASSSGVETQYF. The CDR3 nucleotides are TGCGCCAGCAGCTCGGGTGTAGAGACCCAGTACTTC.

V gene TRBV2 combines with J gene TRBJ2-5; perhaps TRBD1 as D (6 bases). The length of the CDR3 is 14 residues. Trimming cost V 6 bases and J 5 bases, with 16 bases left between them. The germline gives CDR1 SNHLY, CDR2 FYNNEI. The DNA of the CDR3 is TGTGCCAGCAGCGACAGGATCCTACGGGAGACCCAGTACTTC. This codes for CASSDRILRETQYF. Looking up the rest from reference TRBV2 and TRBJ2-5 gives the full variable domain: EPEVTQTPSHQVTQMGQEVILRCVPISNHLYFYWYRQILGQKVEFLVSFYNNEISEKSEIFDDQFSVERPDGSNFTLKIRSTKLEDSAMYFCASSDRILRETQYFGPGTRLLVL.

This clone was counted only a few times. V usage is TRBV5-6 and J usage is TRBJ1-6; TRBD1 aligns across 7 bases. V lost 3 bases, J lost 1 base, and 4 bases stayed unmatched. Germline V gene sequence: CDR1 SGHDT, CDR2 YYEEEE. The CDR3 extends over 16 amino acids. This CDR3 reads CASSYRGSSYNSPLHF. The CDR3, as DNA: TGTGCCAGCAGCTACAGGGGATCATCCTATAATTCACCCCTCCACTTT. Using reference TRBV5-6 and TRBJ1-6 for the parts outside the CDR3, the full variable domain is DAGVTQSPTHLIKTRGQQVTLRCSPKSGHDTVSWYQQALGQGPQFIFQYYEEEERQRGNFPDRFSGHQFPNYSSELNVNALLLGDSALYLCASSYRGSSYNSPLHFGNGTRLTVT.

The table lists this clone with a few counts. One junction end disagrees with the germline gene, perhaps due to a read error. This chain joins TRBV6-1 and TRBJ2-1; TRBD2 matches 9 bases. CDR1 and CDR2 (germline): MNHNS, SASEGT. CDR3 length equals 15 residues. CDR3 region: CASSRLAVSLNGQFF. In DNA, the CDR3 is TGTGCCAGCAGTCGACTAGCGGTTAGTTTAAATGGGCAGTTCTTC.

The V gene is TRBV5-1, the J gene TRBJ2-5, with 9 bases matching TRBD1. The J call may be in error: the DNA end matches TRBJ2-7 better. The CDR3 sequence is 14 residues long. Germline V lookup: CDR1 SGHRS, CDR2 YFSETQ. CDR3 DNA sequence: TGCGCCAGCAGCCCGGGGACAGGGCTGGGCGAGCAGTACTTC. Protein sequence: CASSPGTGLGEQYF.

This rearrangement joins TRBV7-9 to TRBJ2-5; D is perhaps TRBD1 (6 bases). Germline lookup yields CDR1 SEHNR and CDR2 FQNEAQ (reference sequence). V lost 2 bases and J 1 base, leaving 8 bases between the germline ends. The CDR3 runs 14 residues. CDR3 bases: TGTGCCAGCAGCTTACTAGGGGGCCAAGAGACCCAGTACTTC. Its translation is CASSLLGGQETQYF.

The chain recombines TRBV4-1 with TRBJ1-5; D uncertain. The V gene lost 0 bases and the J gene lost 7 bases, with 16 bases spanning the gap. Germline CDR1 reads MGHRA; CDR2 reads YSYEKL. This CDR3 is built from 16 residues. In DNA form, the CDR3 reads TGCGCCAGCAGCCAAGATGTAACCGGTCGATGGCAGCCCCAGCATTTT. It encodes CASSQDVTGRWQPQHF.

This rearrangement joins TRBV7-9 to TRBJ1-1; TRBD1 might be the D (6 bases). This CDR3 region has 15 residues. The germline V gene encodes CDR1 SEHNR and CDR2 FQNEAQ (reference sequence). Trimming shortened V by 1 base and J by 6 bases, and 15 bases separated the two germline ends. CDR3 in DNA: TGTGCCAGCAGCTTAGTCGACAGGTCGAGGGCTGAAGCTTTCTTT. Its translation is CASSLVDRSRAEAFF.

This clone qualifies as medium-sized. The gene calls are TRBV29-1 and TRBJ1-2, with D possibly TRBD1 on 5 matching bases. This CDR3 contains 14 residues. The germline V gene has CDR1 SQVTM and CDR2 ANQGSEA. The V and J ends lost 7 bases and 4 bases respectively, with 19 bases between them. CDR3 protein: CSAISGQGSYGYTF. In DNA, the CDR3 is TGCAGCGCCATAAGCGGGCAGGGATCCTATGGCTACACCTTC.

The chain joins TRBV6-5 to TRBJ1-6; possible D gene TRBD1, 5 bases. This CDR3 has 15 residues. The germline CDR1 and CDR2 sequences are MNHEY and SVGAGI. The germline V and J ends were trimmed by 2 bases and 10 bases, with 15 bases remaining between them. CDR3 sequence: CASSYETGTWSPLHF. The CDR3 DNA reads as TGTGCCAGCAGTTACGAAACAGGAACATGGTCACCCCTCCACTTT.

V is TRBV30 and J is TRBJ1-3, with TRBD1 identical over 7 bases. The CDR3 has 13 amino acids. CDR1 GTSNPN and CDR2 SVGIG come from the germline V gene (reference sequence). V dropped 0 bases and J dropped 4; count of bases not matched to a gene: 0. The CDR3 spells CAWSVQGGNTIYF. The CDR3 DNA reads TGTGCCTGGAGTGTACAGGGGGGAAACACCATATATTTT.

This rearrangement joins TRBV14 to TRBJ2-7; 8 bases align to TRBD1. The CDR3 extends over 15 amino acids. The V and J ends lost 3 bases and 2 bases, in that order; junction bases with no gene match: 6. Germline V lookup: CDR1 SGHDN, CDR2 FVKESK. CDR3 in DNA: TGTGCCAGCAGCCAGAGACAGGGGACCGCCTACGAGCAGTACTTC. Translation: CASSQRQGTAYEQYF.

The V call is TRBV11-2, the J call TRBJ2-1; D uncertain. Trimming took off 8 bases at V and 3 bases at J, with 14 bases between the two ends. This CDR3 is built from 14 residues. Germline assignment: CDR1 SGHAT and CDR2 FQNNGV. CDR3 region: CASGGRTYYNEQFF. In DNA form, the CDR3 reads TGTGCCAGCGGCGGCAGAACGTACTACAATGAGCAGTTCTTC.

This chain joins TRBV6-1 and TRBJ2-3, with TRBD1 identical over 7 bases. In germline, CDR1 is MNHNS, CDR2 SASEGT. The CDR3 totals 16 residues. The J segment lost 2 bases and the V segment lost 2 bases, leaving 7 bases of the junction unmatched. The CDR3 DNA follows: TGTGCCAGCAGTGAATGGGACAGCGATTTCACAGATACGCAGTATTTT. This codes for CASSEWDSDFTDTQYF.

The gene calls are TRBV10-3 and TRBJ1-1; 9 bases match TRBD1. This CDR3 contains 14 residues. CDR1 ENHRY and CDR2 SYGVKD come from the germline V gene. Trimming took 10 bases from V and 2 from J; bases not matched to a gene: 8. The CDR3: CATRTTGGNTEAFF. In DNA, the CDR3 is TGTGCCACCCGAACCACAGGGGGCAACACTGAAGCTTTCTTT.

The chain is built from TRBV7-6 and TRBJ1-6, with D perhaps matching TRBD1 (5 bases). V lost 3 bases and J 0 bases, leaving 9 bases between the germline ends. This CDR3 region has 16 residues. Germline lookup yields CDR1 SGHVS and CDR2 FNYEAQ. CDR3 DNA sequence: TGTGCCAGCAGCTTGGGGGGGAGCTCCTATAATTCACCCCTCCACTTT. Its protein is CASSLGGSSYNSPLHF.

V and J are TRBV6-4 and TRBJ2-1; tentatively, D is TRBD2 (6 bases). Trimming pared 5 bases from V and 8 bases from J, leaving 19 bases between. The CDR3 covers 15 residues. Germline CDR1 is MRHNA and CDR2 is SNTAGT. CDR3 in amino acids: CASSPGSASVDEQFF. The CDR3 region has the DNA TGTGCCAGCAGTCCCGGGAGTGCCTCGGTTGATGAGCAGTTCTTC.

V is TRBV7-6 and J is TRBJ1-1; D is unclear. The V end lost 2 bases, the J end lost 1 base, and 8 bases lay between the germline ends. The CDR3 has 14 residues. Germline V gene data show CDR1 as SGHVS and CDR2 as FNYEAQ. CDR3 sequence (DNA): TGTGCCAGCAGCTTAAGTCCAGGGAACACTGAAGCTTTCTTT. Its protein product is CASSLSPGNTEAFF.